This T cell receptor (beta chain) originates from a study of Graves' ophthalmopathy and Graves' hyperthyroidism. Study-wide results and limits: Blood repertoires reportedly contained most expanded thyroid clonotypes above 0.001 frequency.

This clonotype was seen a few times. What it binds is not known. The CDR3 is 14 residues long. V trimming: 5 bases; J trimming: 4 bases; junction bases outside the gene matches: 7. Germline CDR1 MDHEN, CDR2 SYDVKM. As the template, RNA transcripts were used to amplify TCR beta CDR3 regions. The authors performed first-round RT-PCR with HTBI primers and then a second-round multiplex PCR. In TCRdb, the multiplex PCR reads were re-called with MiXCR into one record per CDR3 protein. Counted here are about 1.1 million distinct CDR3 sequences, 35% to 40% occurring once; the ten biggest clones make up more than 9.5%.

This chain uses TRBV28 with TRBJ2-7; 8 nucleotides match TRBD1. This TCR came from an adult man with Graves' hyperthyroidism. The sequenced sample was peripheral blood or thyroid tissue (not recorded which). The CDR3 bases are TGTGCCAGCAGTCAATGGACAGGGATGTACGAGCAGTACTTC. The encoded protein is CASSQWTGMYEQYF. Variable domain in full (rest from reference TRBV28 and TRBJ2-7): DVKVTQSSRYLVKRTGEKVFLECVQDMDHENMFWYRQDPGLGLRLIYFSYDVKMKEKGDIPEGYSVSREKKERFSLILESASTNQTSMYLCASSQWTGMYEQYFGPGTRLTVT.